The TCR beta chain described here comes from a study of T cells in Graves' hyperthyroidism and ophthalmopathy. The CDR3 runs 13 residues. V was pared by 6 bases and J by 0 bases, with 9 bases between. Amplified TCR beta CDR3 regions came from RNA transcripts. HTBI primers were the set used in a first-round RT-PCR of the TCR CDR3. Using its own MiXCR run on the multiplex PCR reads, TCRdb lists one record per CDR3 protein. The sample has 370,000 or so distinct CDR3 sequences, just under 25% seen once. V is TRBV12-3 or TRBV12-4 and J is TRBJ2-7; the D is unclear. Sequencing was done on a sample of blood. This TCR was sampled from a man aged 50 to 60 with Graves' hyperthyroidism. The CDR3 region has the DNA TGTGCCAGCAGCCCAGAGAACTCCTACGAGCAGTACTTC. Protein product: CASSPENSYEQYF.